This T cell receptor beta chain was recorded in a study of Ad26.COV2.S vaccination and SARS-CoV-2 variants. Study-wide results and limits: Ad26.COV2.S recipients had broader spike-specific TCRs (P = 0.0014).

This clone was observed once. What it binds is not known. CDR1 and CDR2 (germline): SGHTA, FQGNSA. Trimming took 3 bases from V and 3 from J, leaving 6 bases between them. The CDR3 length is 12 residues. The treatment denotes: about 20 received Ad26.COV2.S at low or high dose, single or two shots; several received placebo; per-sample allocation not given. Day 63 after the first vaccine or placebo injection was the time point for sampling. Profiled with immunoSEQ multiplex PCR; TCRdb holds only in-frame clones, not every one. The repertoire holds hundreds of thousands of clones, with about nine tenths as singletons.

The sequenced sample was peripheral blood, obtained in a trial of Ad26.COV2.S vaccine versus placebo. The source of this sequence is a person between 18 and 59 years old who received the Ad26.COV2.S COVID-19 vaccine or a placebo. The V and J genes are TRBV7-2 and TRBJ2-7; D gene uncertain. The CDR3 loop is CASSLSHYEQYF. The CDR3 nucleotides are TGTGCCAGCAGCTTGTCTCACTACGAGCAGTACTTC. The full variable domain, with the rest looked up from reference TRBV7-2 and TRBJ2-7, is GAGVSQSPSNKVTEKGKDVELRCDPISGHTALYWYRQSLGQGLEFLIYFQGNSAPDKSGLPSDRFSAERTGGSVSTLTIQRTQQEDSAVYLCASSLSHYEQYFGPGTRLTVT.